The present T cell receptor beta chain was sequenced within a study of monozygotic twins with inflammatory bowel disease (dated by TCRdb to about 2019). With regard to the full study: The full study comprised around 28 monozygotic twin pairs: nine German pairs (four IBD-concordant, five IBD-discordant) and 19 IBD-discordant Danish pairs. The search for disease-associated traits relied mainly on comparing, within discordant pairs, IBD patients with their genetically identical healthy co-twins. Each individual had, on average, about 151 000 unique TCRalpha sequences and 181 000 unique TCRbeta sequences available for analysis. Overall study outcomes, separate from this receptor: Measured by the inverse Simpson index, TCRbeta repertoire diversity was lower in IBD patients than in their healthy co-twins. Because patients were on differing immunosuppressive treatments, the repertoires may have picked up extra background noise and inter-individual variability. IBD patients shared fewer clonotypes with other individuals than healthy twins did, most markedly in patients showing signs of disease activity. The results gave no support for a single strong signal or clonotype linked to IBD. The analysis was unable to tell different T cell subtypes apart. No difference in repertoire similarity was observed between concordant and discordant twins, possibly owing to limited statistical power.

The library was prepared using 5' RACE. For each TCR library, about 4,000 ng of total RNA was used. For each sample, cDNA was synthesized in eight separate reactions using SMARTScribe reverse transcriptase. During cDNA synthesis, template switching introduced unique molecular identifiers that contained a 6-nucleotide sample barcode. Two nested PCRs of 16 and 9 cycles amplified the TCRalpha and TCRbeta cDNA, and bead purification followed each PCR. Before amplification, the cDNA was treated with uracil DNA-glycosylase and purified using the QIAquick PCR purification kit. The second PCR added Illumina TruSeq-compatible adapters along with sample-specific barcodes. Library quality and concentration were checked on TapeStation and Qubit, and libraries were pooled at about 5 ng each. Sequencing of the pooled libraries was done on an Illumina HiSeq2500 single-index Rapid Run using custom sequencing primers and 2 x 100 bp reads. Per the authors' processing: UMI-based consensus assembly with MiGEC version 1.2.6 was used to correct PCR and sequencing errors. MiXCR version 2.1.1 handled V(D)J alignment, clonotype assembly and CDR3 extraction. Gene usage, clonotype sharing and MAIT/NKT TCR abundance were normalised by analysing the top 1000, 10 000 and 20 000 clonotypes per sample. Diversity was computed as the inverse Simpson index with the vegan R package after downsampling to 27 000 UMIs. Paired Mann-Whitney U tests were applied to discordant twin pairs, and Benjamini-Hochberg correction was used for multiple testing. After reprocessing by TCRdb, each CDR3 protein sequence is one entry, and no DNA is given. None of the V and J calls come from the authors' own analysis; TCRdb made them. The data table for this sample lists 300,000 to 400,000 distinct CDR3 sequences. 2% to 2.5% of the sample is held by the ten biggest clonotypes.

From each donor, a roughly 2.7 ml peripheral blood sample was collected into PAXgene tubes and kept at -80 degrees C. Without T cell sorting, total RNA was isolated from whole blood using the PAXgene blood miRNA kit on an automated QIAcube. Peripheral blood from monozygotic twin pairs, either concordant or discordant for inflammatory bowel disease, underwent deep TCRalpha and TCRbeta repertoire profiling that used unique molecular barcoding. Smoking habits were recorded for all twin pairs, and individuals were classified as current, former or never smokers. Remarks on this clonotype: There is no known antigen for this receptor.

The TCR was taken from a human donor with ulcerative colitis or Crohn's disease, or a healthy co-twin of an affected twin (not recorded which). The sequencing sample was made of blood.

The CDR3 here reads CASSHLLGQGRTGEEQFF. This chain joins TRBV11-1 to TRBJ2-1; TCRdb reports TRBD1, a call that lacks DNA to check it against. Sequences SGHAT (CDR1) and FQDESV (CDR2) are obtained from the germline V gene (reference sequence). Counted from cysteine to phenylalanine, this CDR3 has 18 amino acids. No DNA sequence is on record.